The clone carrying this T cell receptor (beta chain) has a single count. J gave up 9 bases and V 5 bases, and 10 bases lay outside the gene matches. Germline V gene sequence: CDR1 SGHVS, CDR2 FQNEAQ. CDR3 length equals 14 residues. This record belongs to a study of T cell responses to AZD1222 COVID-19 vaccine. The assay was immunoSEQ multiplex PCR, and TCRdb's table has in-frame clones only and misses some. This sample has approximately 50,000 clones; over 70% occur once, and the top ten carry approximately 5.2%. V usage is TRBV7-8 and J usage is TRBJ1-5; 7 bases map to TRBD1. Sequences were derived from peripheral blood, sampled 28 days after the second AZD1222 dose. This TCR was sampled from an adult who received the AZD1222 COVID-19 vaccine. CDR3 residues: CASSIDRDGRPQHF. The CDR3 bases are TGTGCCAGCAGCATCGACAGGGACGGAAGGCCCCAGCATTTT. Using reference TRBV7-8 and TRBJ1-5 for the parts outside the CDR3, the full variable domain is GAGVSQSPRYKVAKRGQDVALRCDPISGHVSLFWYQQALGQGPEFLTYFQNEAQLDKSGLPSDRFFAERPEGSVSTLKIQRTQQEDSAVYLCASSIDRDGRPQHFGDGTRLSIL.